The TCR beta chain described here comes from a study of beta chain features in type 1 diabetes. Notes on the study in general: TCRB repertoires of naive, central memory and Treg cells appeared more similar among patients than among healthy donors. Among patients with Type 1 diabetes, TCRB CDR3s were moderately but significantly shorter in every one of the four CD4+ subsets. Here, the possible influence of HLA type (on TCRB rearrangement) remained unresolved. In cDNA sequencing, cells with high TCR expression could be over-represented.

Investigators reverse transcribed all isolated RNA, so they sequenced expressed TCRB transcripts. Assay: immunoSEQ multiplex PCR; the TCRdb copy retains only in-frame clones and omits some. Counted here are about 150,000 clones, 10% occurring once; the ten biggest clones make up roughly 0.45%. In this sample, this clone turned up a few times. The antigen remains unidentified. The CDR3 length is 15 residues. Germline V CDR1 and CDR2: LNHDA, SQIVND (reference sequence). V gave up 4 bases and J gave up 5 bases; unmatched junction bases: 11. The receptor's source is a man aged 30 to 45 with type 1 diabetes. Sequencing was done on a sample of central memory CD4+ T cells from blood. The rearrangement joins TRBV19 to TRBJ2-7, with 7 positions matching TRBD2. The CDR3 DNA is TGTGCCAGTAGTAAGGGTGGCGGGAGATCCCACGAGCAGTACTTC. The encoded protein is CASSKGGGRSHEQYF. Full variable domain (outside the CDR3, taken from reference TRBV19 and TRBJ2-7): DGGITQSPKYLFRKEGQNVTLSCEQNLNHDAMYWYRQDPGQGLRLIYYSQIVNDFQKGDIAEGYSVSREKKESFPLTVTSAQKNPTAFYLCASSKGGGRSHEQYFGPGTRLTVT.